This TCR beta chain was sequenced during a study of human T cells and chemical hapten exposure (dated by TCRdb to the early 2020s). Notes on the research overall: For sensitization, 2% DPC in acetone was applied to a roughly 2 cm by roughly 2 cm area of upper inner arm skin. Blood samples were taken from patients before sensitization (week 0) and then at 2, 6 and about 24 weeks after DPC sensitization. Patch testing was performed on the upper back with Finn chambers containing 0.01% DPC, and the patch tests were scored after 6 days according to International Contact Dermatitis Research Group standards. The mostly female patient cohort included alopecia areata with under or over 50% scalp involvement, alopecia totalis and alopecia universalis. Peripheral blood TCR repertoire changes were tracked in vivo in alopecia patients during primary and secondary sensitization to the hapten diphenylcyclopropenone (DPC). Throughout the roughly 24-week study period, patients were also given weekly therapeutic DPC doses on the scalp. Twenty-nine alopecia patients provided blood for TCR sequencing at one to four time points (pre-sensitization, 2, 6 and 24 weeks). Libraries were combined into a pool for sequencing, and differences in TCR yield between samples came mainly from small differences in library volumes within the pool.

Broad study findings and their caveats: Because all patients had alopecia, a presumed autoimmune disease, the immune response of the patients might differ from that of healthy individuals. Significantly more large CDR3 similarity clusters were formed by expanded TCRs than by pre-sensitization or healthy control sets, consistent with antigen-driven responses. No change with DPC sensitization was found in the number of TCRs above 1 in 1000 frequency, and no evidence of global repertoire structure alterations was found. After repeated subsampling, the strength of the expansion versus patch-test correlation and the threshold at which it became significant changed. Patch test score correlated positively with the number of PT1 expanded TCRs, reaching significance at thresholds 8, 16 and 32 but not at 4.

Between the V and J ends, shortened by 2 bases and 7 bases respectively, the junction contains 3 bases. Reading the germline V gene gives CDR1 MNHEY and CDR2 SVGAGI. The CDR3 starts with the cysteine, ends with the phenylalanine, and has 11 residues. Only the CDR3 portion is preserved as DNA: 33 bases, with reading frame beginning at the first base. The table lists this clonotype with a few counts. Its antigen is currently not known. Qualities for individual bases were not recorded, and no much larger clone is one base off. The library was obtained by RACE. Sequenced on a NextSeq 500. During library preparation, unique molecular identifiers were attached to individual cDNA molecules so that TCRs could be counted in a quantitative, reproducible way. From each blood RNA sample, both TCR alpha and TCR beta chains were sequenced. The study's own analysis went as follows. Samples had a median of about 90,000 TCRs, with a range from roughly 23,224 to 750,000. V, J and CDR3 annotation of the TCR reads was carried out using the Decombinator software suite. For PS versus PT1 abundance plots, all samples were subsampled to the same number of TCRs (28,000). TCRs were defined as expanded if absent before sensitization and observed at least eight times at the 2-week time point. TCRdb reprocessing: public reads trimmed at Q25 with fastp, clones called with MiXCR, in-frame beta chains kept. Under each unique CDR3 protein, matching rows form one entry showing the most common genes and DNA. What appears here as the V and J calls and clone size reflects TCRdb's work, not the paper's. Here the sample has 380,000 or so distinct CDR3 sequences; around 5.5% occur a single time. The ten biggest clones cover less than 9% of the sample.

This sample's time point label indicates: pre-sensitization, week 0. The treatment or condition tag for this specimen amounts to: therapeutic diphenylcyclopropenone sensitization with weekly scalp DPC. At every patch-test visit, the blood draw took place before the patch test was put on. To be eligible, patients had to be aged 18 to 70, diagnosed with alopecia and judged suitable for DPC therapy, while pregnant patients were excluded. Unfractionated whole blood was collected in Tempus Blood RNA tubes, and total RNA was extracted from that blood. This sequence uses TRBV6-5 and TRBJ2-1, with the D gene uncertain. This specimen consisted of whole blood, obtained in connection with sensitization to the hapten diphenylcyclopropenone (DPC). This TCR derives from a woman aged 18-29 years with alopecia areata. Some clones in this sample may be carry-over from other donors' samples. CDR3 reads: CASSYGNEQFF. The DNA sequence follows: TGTGCCAGCAGTTACGGGAATGAGCAGTTCTTC.